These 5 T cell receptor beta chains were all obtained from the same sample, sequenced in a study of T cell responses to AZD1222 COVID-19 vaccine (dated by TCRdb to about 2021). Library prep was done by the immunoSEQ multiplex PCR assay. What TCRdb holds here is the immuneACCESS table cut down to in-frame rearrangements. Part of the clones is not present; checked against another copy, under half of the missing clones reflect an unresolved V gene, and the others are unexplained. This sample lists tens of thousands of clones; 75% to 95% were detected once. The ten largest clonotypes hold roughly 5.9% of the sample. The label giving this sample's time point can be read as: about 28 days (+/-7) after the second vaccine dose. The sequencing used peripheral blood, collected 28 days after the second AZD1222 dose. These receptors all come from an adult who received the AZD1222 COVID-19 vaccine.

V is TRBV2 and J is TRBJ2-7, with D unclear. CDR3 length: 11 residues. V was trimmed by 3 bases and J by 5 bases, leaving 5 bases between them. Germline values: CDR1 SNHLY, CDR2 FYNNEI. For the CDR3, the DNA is TGTGCCAGCAGTGAGGTCGACGAGCAGTACTTC. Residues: CASSEVDEQYF.

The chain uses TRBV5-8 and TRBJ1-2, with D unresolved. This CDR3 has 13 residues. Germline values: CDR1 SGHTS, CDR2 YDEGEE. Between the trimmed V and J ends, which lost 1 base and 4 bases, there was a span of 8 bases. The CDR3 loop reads CASSLYRPYGYTF. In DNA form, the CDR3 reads TGTGCCAGCAGCTTGTATAGACCCTATGGCTACACCTTC.

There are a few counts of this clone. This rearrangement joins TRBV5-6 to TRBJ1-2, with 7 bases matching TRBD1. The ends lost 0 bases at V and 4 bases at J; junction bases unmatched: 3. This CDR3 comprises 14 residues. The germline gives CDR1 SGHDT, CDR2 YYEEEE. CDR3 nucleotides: TGTGCCAGCAGCTTGGCAGGGGGAAGCTATGGCTACACCTTC. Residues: CASSLAGGSYGYTF.

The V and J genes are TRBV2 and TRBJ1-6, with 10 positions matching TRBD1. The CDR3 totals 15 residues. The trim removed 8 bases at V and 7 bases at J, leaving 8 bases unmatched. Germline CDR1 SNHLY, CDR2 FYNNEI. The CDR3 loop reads CASLGWGQGNSPLHF. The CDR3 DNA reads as TGTGCCAGCCTGGGTTGGGGACAGGGGAATTCACCCCTCCACTTT.

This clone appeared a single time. In DNA, the CDR3 is TGTGCCAGCAGTCCCAGGGGGTACGGCGTTGGCTCCTACGAGCAGTACTTC. Encoded protein: CASSPRGYGVGSYEQYF. V and J are TRBV28 and TRBJ2-7; 7 bases are a match to TRBD1. The junction had 13 bases not matched to a gene; V was cut back by 5 bases and J by 0 bases. This CDR3 has 17 residues. CDR1 is MDHEN, CDR2 SYDVKM, per germline.